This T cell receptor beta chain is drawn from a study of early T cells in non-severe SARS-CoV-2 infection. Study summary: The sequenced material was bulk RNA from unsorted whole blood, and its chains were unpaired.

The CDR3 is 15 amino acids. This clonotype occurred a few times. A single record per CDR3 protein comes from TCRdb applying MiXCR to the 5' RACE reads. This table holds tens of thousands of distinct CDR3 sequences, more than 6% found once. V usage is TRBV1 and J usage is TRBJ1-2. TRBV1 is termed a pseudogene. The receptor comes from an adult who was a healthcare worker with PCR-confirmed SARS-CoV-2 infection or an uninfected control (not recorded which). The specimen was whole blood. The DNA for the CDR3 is TGCACCAGCAGCCAAGATATCGAACCAACACGGGGCTACACCTTC. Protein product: CTSSQDIEPTRGYTF.